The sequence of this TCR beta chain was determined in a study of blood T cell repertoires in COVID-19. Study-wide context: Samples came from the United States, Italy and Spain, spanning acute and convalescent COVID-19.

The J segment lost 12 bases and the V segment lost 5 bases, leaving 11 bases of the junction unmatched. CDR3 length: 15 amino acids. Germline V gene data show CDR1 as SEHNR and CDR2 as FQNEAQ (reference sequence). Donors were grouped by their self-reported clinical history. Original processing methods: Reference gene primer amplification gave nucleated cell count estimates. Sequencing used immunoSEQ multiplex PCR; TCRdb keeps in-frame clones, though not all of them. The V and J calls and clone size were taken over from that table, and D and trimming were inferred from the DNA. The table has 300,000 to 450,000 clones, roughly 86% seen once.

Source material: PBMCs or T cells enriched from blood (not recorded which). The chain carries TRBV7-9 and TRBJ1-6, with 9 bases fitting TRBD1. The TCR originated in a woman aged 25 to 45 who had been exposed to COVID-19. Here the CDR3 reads CASSNPGQGSLPLHF. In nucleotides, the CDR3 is TGTGCCAGCAGCAACCCGGGACAGGGCTCTTTACCCCTCCACTTT.